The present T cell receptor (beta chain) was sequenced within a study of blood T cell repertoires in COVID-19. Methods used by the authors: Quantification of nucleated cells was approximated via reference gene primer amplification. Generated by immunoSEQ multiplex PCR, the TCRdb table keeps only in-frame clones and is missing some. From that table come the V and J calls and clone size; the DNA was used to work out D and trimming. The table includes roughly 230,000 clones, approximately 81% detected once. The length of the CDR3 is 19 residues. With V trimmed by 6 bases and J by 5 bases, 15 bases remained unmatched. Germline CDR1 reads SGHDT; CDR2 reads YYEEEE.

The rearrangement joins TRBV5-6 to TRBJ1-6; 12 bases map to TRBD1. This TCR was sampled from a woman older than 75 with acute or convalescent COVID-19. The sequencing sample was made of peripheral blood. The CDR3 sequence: CASNLNRGQGAQDNSPLHF. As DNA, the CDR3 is TGTGCCAGCAACTTAAATCGGGGACAGGGGGCGCAAGATAATTCACCCCTCCACTTT.